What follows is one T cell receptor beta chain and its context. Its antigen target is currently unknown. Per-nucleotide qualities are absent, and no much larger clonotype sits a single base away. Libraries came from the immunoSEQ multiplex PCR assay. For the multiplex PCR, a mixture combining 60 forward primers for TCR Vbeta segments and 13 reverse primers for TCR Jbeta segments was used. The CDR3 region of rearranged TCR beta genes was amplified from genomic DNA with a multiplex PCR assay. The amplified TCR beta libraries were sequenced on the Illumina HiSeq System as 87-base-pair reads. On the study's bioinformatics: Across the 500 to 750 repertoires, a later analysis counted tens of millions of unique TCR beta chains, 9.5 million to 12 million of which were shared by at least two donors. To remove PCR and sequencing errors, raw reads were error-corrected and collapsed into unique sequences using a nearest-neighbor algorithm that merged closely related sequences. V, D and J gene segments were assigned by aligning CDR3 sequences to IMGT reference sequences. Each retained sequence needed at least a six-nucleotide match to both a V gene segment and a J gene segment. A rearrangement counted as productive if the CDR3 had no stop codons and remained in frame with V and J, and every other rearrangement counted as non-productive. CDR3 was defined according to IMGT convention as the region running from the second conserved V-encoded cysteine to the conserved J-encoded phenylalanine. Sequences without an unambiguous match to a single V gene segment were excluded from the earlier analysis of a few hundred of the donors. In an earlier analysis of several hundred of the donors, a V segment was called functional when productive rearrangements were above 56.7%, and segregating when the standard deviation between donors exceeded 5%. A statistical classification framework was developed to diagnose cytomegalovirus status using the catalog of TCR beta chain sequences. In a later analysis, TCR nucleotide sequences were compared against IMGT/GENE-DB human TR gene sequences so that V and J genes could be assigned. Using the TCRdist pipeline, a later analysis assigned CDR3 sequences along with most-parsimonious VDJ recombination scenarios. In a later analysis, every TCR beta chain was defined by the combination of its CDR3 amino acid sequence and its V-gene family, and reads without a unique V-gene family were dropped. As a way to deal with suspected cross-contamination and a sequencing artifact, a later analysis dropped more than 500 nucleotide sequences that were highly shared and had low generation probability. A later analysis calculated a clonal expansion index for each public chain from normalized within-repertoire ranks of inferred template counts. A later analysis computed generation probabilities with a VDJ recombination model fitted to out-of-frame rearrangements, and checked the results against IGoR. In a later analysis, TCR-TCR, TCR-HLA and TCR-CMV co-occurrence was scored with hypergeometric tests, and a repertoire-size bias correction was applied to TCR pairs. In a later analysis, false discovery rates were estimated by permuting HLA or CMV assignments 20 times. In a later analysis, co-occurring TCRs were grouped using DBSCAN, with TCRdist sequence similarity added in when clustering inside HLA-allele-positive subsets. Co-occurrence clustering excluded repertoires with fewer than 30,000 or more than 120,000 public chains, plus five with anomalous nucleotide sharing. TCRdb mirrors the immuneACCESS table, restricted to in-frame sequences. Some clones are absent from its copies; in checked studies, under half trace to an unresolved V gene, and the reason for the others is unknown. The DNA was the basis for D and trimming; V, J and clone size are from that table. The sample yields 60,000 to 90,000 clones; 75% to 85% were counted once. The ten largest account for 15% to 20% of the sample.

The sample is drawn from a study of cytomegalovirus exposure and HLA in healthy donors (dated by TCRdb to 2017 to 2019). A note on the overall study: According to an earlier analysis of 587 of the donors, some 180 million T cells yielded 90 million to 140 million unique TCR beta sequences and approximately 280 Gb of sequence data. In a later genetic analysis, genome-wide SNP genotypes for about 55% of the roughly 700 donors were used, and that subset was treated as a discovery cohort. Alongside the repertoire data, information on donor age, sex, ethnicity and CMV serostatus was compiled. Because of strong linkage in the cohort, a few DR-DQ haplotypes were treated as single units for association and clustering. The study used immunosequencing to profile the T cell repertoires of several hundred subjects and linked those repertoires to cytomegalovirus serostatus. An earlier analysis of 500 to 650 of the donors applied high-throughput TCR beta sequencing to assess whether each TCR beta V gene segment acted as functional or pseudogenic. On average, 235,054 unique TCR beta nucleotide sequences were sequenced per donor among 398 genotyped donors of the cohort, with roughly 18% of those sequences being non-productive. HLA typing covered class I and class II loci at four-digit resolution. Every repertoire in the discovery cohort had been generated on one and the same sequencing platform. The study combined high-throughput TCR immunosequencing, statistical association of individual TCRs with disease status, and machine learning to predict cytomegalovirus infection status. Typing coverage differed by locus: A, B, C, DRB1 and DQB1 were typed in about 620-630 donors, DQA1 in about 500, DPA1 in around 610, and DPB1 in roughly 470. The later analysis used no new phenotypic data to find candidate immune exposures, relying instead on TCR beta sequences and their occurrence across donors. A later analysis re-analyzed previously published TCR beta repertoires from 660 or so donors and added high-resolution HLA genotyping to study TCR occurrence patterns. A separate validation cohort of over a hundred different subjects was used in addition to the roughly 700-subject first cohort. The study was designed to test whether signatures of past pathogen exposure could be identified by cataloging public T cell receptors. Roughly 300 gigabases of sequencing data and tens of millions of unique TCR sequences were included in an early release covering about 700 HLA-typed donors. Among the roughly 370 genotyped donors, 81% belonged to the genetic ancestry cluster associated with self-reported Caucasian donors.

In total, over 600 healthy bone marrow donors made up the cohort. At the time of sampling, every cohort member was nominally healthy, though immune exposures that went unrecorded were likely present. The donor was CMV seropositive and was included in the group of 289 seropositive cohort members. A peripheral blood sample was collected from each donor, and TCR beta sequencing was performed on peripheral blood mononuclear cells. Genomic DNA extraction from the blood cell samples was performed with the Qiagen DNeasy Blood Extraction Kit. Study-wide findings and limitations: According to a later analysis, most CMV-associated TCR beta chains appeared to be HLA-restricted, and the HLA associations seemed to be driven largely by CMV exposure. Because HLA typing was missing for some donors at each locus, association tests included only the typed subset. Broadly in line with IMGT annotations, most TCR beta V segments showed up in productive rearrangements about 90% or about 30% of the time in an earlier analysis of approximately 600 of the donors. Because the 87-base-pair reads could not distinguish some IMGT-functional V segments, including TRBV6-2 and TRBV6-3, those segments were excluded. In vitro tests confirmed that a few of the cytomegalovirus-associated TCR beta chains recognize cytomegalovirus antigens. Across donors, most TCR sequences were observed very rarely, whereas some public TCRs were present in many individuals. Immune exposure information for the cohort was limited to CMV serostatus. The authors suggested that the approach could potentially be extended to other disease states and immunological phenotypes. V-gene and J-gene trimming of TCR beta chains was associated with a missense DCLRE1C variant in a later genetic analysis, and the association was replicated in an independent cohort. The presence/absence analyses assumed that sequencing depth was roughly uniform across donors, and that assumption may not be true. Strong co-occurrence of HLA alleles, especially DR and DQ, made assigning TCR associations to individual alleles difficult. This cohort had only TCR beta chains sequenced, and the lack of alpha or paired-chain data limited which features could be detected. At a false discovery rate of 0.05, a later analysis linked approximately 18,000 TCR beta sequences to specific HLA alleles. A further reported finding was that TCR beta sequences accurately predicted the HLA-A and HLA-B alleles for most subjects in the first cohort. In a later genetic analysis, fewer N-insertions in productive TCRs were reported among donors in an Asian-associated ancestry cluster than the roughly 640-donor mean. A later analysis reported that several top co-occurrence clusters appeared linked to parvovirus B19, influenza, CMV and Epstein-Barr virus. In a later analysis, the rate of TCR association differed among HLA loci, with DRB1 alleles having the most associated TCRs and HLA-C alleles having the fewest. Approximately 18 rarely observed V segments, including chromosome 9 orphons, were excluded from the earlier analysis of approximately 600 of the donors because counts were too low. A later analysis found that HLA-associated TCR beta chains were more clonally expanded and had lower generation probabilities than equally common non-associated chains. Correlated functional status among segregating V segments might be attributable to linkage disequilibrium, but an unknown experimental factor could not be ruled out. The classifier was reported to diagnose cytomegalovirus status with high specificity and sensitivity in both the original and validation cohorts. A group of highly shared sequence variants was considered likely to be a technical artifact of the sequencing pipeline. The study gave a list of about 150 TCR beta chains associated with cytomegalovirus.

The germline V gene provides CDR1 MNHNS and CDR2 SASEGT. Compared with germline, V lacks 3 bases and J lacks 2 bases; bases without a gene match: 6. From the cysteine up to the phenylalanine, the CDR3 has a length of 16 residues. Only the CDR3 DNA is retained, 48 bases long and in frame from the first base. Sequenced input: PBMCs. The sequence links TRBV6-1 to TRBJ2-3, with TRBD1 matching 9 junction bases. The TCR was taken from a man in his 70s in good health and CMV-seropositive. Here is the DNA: TGTGCCAGCAGTGAGAAAAGACAGGGGGTCACAGATACGCAGTATTTT. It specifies CASSEKRQGVTDTQYF.